One and the same sample provided the 28 T cell receptor beta chains below, sequenced in a study of blood T cells in healthy people across ages. Sample-barcoded 5' priming and a J-beta primer mix drove a second PCR of roughly 6 to 12 cycles. TCRdb itself ran the 5' RACE reads through MiXCR, one entry per CDR3 protein. The sample shows 800,000 to 1,300,000 distinct CDR3 sequences, approximately 25% of them seen only once. The data were also submitted as part of a second study, on T cells of mothers and their children.

Sample: blood. The source of these receptors is a girl aged 2 to 10 in good health.

This clonotype was observed a few times. The J gene is TRBJ2-1, the V gene TRBV7-2, with D possibly called TRBD1 or TRBD2 (5 bases each). Trimming took 2 bases from V and 6 from J, leaving 17 bases between them. CDR1 SGHTA and CDR2 FQGNSA come from the germline V gene. The CDR3 length is 16 residues. The CDR3 DNA sequence: TGTGCCAGCAGCTTATTGCCCCCCGGGGCAGGCAATGAGCAGTTCTTC. Protein: CASSLLPPGAGNEQFF.

The rearrangement uses TRBV4-2 and TRBJ1-4; no clear D gene. V lost 7 bases and J 7 bases, leaving 7 bases between the germline ends. The CDR3 is 11 amino acids. CDR1 and CDR2 (germline): LGHNA, YNFKEQ. CDR3 nucleotides: TGTGCCAGCACCCCAGGTGAAAAACTGTTTTTT. It codes for CASTPGEKLFF.

This clonotype was picked up a small number of times. This sequence joins TRBV4-1 and TRBJ2-5, with 13 bases matching TRBD2. The J call may be wrong; the DNA end is better matched by TRBJ2-1. This CDR3 is 19 amino acids long. Germline CDR1 MGHRA, CDR2 YSYEKL. CDR3 in amino acids: CASSQILGLAGAEDNEQFF. The CDR3 region has the DNA TGCGCCAGCAGCCAAATCCTCGGACTAGCGGGAGCTGAAGACAATGAGCAGTTCTTC.

V gene TRBV20-1 combines with J gene TRBJ2-5; possible D gene TRBD2, 6 bases. V lost 3 bases, J lost 1 base, and 18 bases lay in between. In germline, CDR1 is DFQATT, CDR2 SNEGSKA (reference sequence). The CDR3 totals 16 residues. This chain's CDR3 is CSARSLAGLIQETQYF. The CDR3 coding sequence is TGCAGTGCTAGGTCCCTCGCGGGGTTAATCCAAGAGACCCAGTACTTC.

The CDR3 nucleotides are TGCAGCGTTTTTTCTGGAAACACCATATATTTT. This gives the protein CSVFSGNTIYF. This chain joins TRBV29-1 and TRBJ1-3; no definite D call. This CDR3 spans 11 amino acids. Germline-derived CDR1 and CDR2 are SQVTM and ANQGSEA. The V end lost 5 bases, the J end lost 1 base, and 3 bases lay between the germline ends.

This clonotype was found a few times. The chain carries TRBV7-9 and TRBJ2-1, with 9 bases that match TRBD2. This CDR3 is built from 16 residues. Germline CDR1 and CDR2: SEHNR and FQNEAQ (reference sequence). The ends lost 4 bases at V and 0 bases at J; junction bases unmatched: 4. The CDR3 reads CASSSSGAPSYNEQFF. DNA of the CDR3: TGTGCCAGCAGCTCTAGCGGGGCCCCCTCCTACAATGAGCAGTTCTTC. The variable domain in full, with the rest retrieved from reference TRBV7-9 and TRBJ2-1, is DTGVSQNPRHKITKRGQNVTFRCDPISEHNRLYWYRQTLGQGPEFLTYFQNEAQLEKSRLLSDRFSAERPKGSFSTLEIQRTEQGDSAMYLCASSSSGAPSYNEQFFGPGTRLTVL.

This clonotype was found a few times. For the CDR3, the DNA is TGTGCCAGCAGCTATACCTGGGAAGTTGGTGAAAAACTGTTTTTT. This encodes CASSYTWEVGEKLFF. The chain carries TRBV7-9 and TRBJ1-4, with D hard to call. With 4 bases removed from V and 7 bases from J, the gap between germline ends came to 16 bases. The length of the CDR3 is 15 residues. CDR1 SEHNR and CDR2 FQNEAQ come from the germline V gene (reference sequence).

This clonotype was counted between two and nine times. The chain is built from TRBV9 and TRBJ1-6; a possible D gene is TRBD1 (5 bases). Trimming pared 3 bases from V and 8 bases from J, leaving 12 bases between. The CDR3 contains 14 residues. Germline V gives CDR1 SGDLS, CDR2 YYNGEE. The CDR3: CASSASLGDSPLHF. The CDR3 DNA reads as TGTGCCAGCAGCGCCTCCTTGGGGGATTCACCCCTCCACTTT. Together with reference TRBV9 and TRBJ1-6, the CDR3 gives the full variable domain: DSGVTQTPKHLITATGQRVTLRCSPRSGDLSVYWYQQSLDQGLQFLIQYYNGEERAKGNILERFSAQQFPDLHSELNLSSLELGDSALYFCASSASLGDSPLHFGNGTRLTVT.

This clonotype was seen only a few times. The rearrangement uses TRBV28 and TRBJ1-6; the match to TRBD1 covers 7 bases. Germline loops: CDR1 MDHEN, CDR2 SYDVKM. This CDR3 region has 18 residues. Germline trimming cut 6 bases from V and 6 bases from J; bases unmatched to any gene: 17. CDR3 residues: CASSPRLGQQPFNSPLHF. The CDR3 nucleotides read TGTGCCAGCAGCCCGAGACTGGGACAGCAGCCCTTTAATTCACCCCTCCACTTT.

This clonotype was observed a handful of times. CDR3 sequence reads: CSTDPDVHNEQFF. The CDR3 DNA follows: TGCAGTACAGATCCTGACGTACACAATGAGCAGTTCTTC. V and J are TRBV20-1 and TRBJ2-5; D unclear. The end of the DNA is better explained by TRBJ2-1, so the J call may be wrong. CDR3 length equals 13 residues. CDR1 and CDR2 (germline): DFQATT, SNEGSKA (reference sequence).

This clonotype has only a few counts. The gene calls are TRBV12-3 or TRBV12-4 and TRBJ2-1; 8 nucleotides align to TRBD1. This CDR3 has 14 residues. J was trimmed by 8 bases and V by 5 bases; bases with no gene match: 8. This CDR3 is CASSPGQVADEQFF. Here the CDR3 DNA reads TGTGCCAGCAGTCCGGGACAGGTTGCCGATGAGCAGTTCTTC.

This clonotype was seen only a few times. The chain joins TRBV27 to TRBJ1-4; no reliable D call. The V gene's germline CDR1 is MNHEY and CDR2 SMNVEV (reference sequence). The V gene lost 8 bases and the J gene lost 0 bases, with 10 bases spanning the gap. CDR3 length equals 14 residues. CDR3 sequence reads: CASRHTPTNEKLFF. CDR3 coding DNA: TGTGCCAGCCGCCACACGCCAACTAATGAAAAACTGTTTTTT.

The V and J genes are TRBV20-1 and TRBJ2-5; 7 positions agree with TRBD2. The J call is in doubt because the DNA end fits TRBJ2-7 better. The CDR3 loop spans 16 amino acids. The germline gives CDR1 DFQATT, CDR2 SNEGSKA (reference sequence). CDR3 sequence (DNA): TGCAGTGCTATAACTCTTCTCGGCGGGAGTTTCAACGAGCAGTACTTC. Its translation is CSAITLLGGSFNEQYF.

This clonotype was seen a few times. The chain joins TRBV9 to TRBJ2-1; D perhaps matches TRBD2 (5 bases). The V end was cut by 3 bases, the J end by 8 bases, with 15 bases between. The CDR3 length is 14 residues. CDR1 and CDR2 (germline): SGDLS, YYNGEE. The CDR3 nucleotides read TGTGCCAGCAGCGCCCCGGGAAACCTCCATGAGCAGTTCTTC. Its translation: CASSAPGNLHEQFF. Full variable domain (missing parts from reference TRBV9 and TRBJ2-1): DSGVTQTPKHLITATGQRVTLRCSPRSGDLSVYWYQQSLDQGLQFLIQYYNGEERAKGNILERFSAQQFPDLHSELNLSSLELGDSALYFCASSAPGNLHEQFFGPGTRLTVL.

V usage is TRBV10-1 and J usage is TRBJ2-7; D ambiguous. Per germline, CDR1 WNHNN and CDR2 SYGVQD (reference sequence). V lost 2 bases to trimming and J lost 6 bases, with 8 bases between them. There are 12 residues in the CDR3. The CDR3 spells CASSEPTAEQYF. Here the CDR3 DNA reads TGCGCCAGCAGTGAGCCGACTGCCGAGCAGTACTTC.

The genes are TRBV20-1 and TRBJ2-7; tentatively, D is TRBD1 or TRBD2 (5 bases each). Deletions cut 6 bases from V and 2 bases from J, with 14 bases between. The CDR3 sequence is 13 residues long. Germline-derived CDR1 and CDR2 are DFQATT and SNEGSKA (reference sequence). This CDR3 reads CSARRGRPYEQYF. DNA for the CDR3: TGCAGTGCCCGACGGGGACGGCCCTACGAGCAGTACTTC.

The J gene is TRBJ2-7, the V gene TRBV20-1; D may be TRBD2 (5 bases). Germline V gene sequence: CDR1 DFQATT, CDR2 SNEGSKA (reference sequence). Trimming shortened V by 3 bases and J by 7 bases, and 19 bases separated the two germline ends. The length of the CDR3 is 14 residues. Here the CDR3 DNA reads TGCAGTGCTAGTAATTGGCGGGCTTCGGGGGAGCAGTACTTC. Protein: CSASNWRASGEQYF.

V and J are TRBV12-5 and TRBJ2-1, with D tentatively TRBD2 (6 bases). Per the germline V gene, CDR1 is LGHNT and CDR2 is FRNRAP. The V end lost 0 bases, the J end lost 3 bases, and 12 bases lay between the germline ends. The CDR3 runs to 16 residues. The CDR3 region is CASGLVTLADYNEQFF. The CDR3 DNA reads as TGTGCTAGTGGTTTGGTAACGTTAGCGGACTACAATGAGCAGTTCTTC.

The genes are TRBV20-1 and TRBJ2-5; possibly TRBD1 or TRBD2 for D (5 bases each). V was cut by 7 bases and J by 9 bases, with 18 bases left in between. Germline assignment: CDR1 DFQATT and CDR2 SNEGSKA (reference sequence). This CDR3 has 12 amino acids. DNA of the CDR3: TGCAGTGAAGAGGGGACGATCGAGGCCCAGTACTTC. It specifies CSEEGTIEAQYF.

This sequence joins TRBV5-1 and TRBJ2-3; D is ambiguous. Trimming shortened V by 0 bases and J by 0 bases, and 5 bases separated the two germline ends. The CDR3 runs to 14 residues. Germline CDR1 SGHRS, CDR2 YFSETQ. The CDR3 region is CASSLEDSTDTQYF. The CDR3 region has the DNA TGCGCCAGCAGCTTGGAGGACAGCACAGATACGCAGTATTTT.

The chain employs TRBV29-1 and TRBJ2-5; the D is unclear. The CDR3 extends over 13 amino acids. The ends were cut back, 3 bases at V and 1 base at J, with 9 bases in the middle. Looked up from germline, CDR1 is SQVTM and CDR2 is ANQGSEA. The CDR3 bases are TGCAGCGTTGATTTGCAGAGCCAAGAGACCCAGTACTTC. Residues: CSVDLQSQETQYF.

This sequence joins TRBV5-1 and TRBJ1-2, with a weak D call TRBD1 (5 bases). V shed 4 bases and J shed 0 bases, with 13 bases lying between them. Germline lookup yields CDR1 SGHRS and CDR2 YFSETQ. There are 15 residues in the CDR3. The CDR3 DNA follows: TGCGCCAGCAGCGCCTACCAGGGTGCTAACTATGGCTACACCTTC. Translating it yields CASSAYQGANYGYTF.

V usage is TRBV29-1 and J usage is TRBJ2-1; TRBD1 agrees at 7 bases. Germline lookup yields CDR1 SQVTM and CDR2 ANQGSEA. V shed 4 bases and J 0 bases; nucleotides not matched to a gene: 15. This CDR3 region has 18 residues. The chain's CDR3 is CSVVEQGSVRLSYNEQFF. CDR3 in DNA: TGCAGCGTTGTCGAACAGGGGTCAGTTCGGCTCTCCTACAATGAGCAGTTCTTC.

V and J are TRBV7-2 and TRBJ2-2; no reliable D call. With 1 base removed from V and 4 bases from J, the gap between germline ends came to 7 bases. The CDR3 extends over 14 amino acids. Germline V gene lookup returns CDR1 SGHTA and CDR2 FQGNSA. The DNA for the CDR3 is TGTGCCAGCAGCTTAGAGTTCGGCACCGGGGAGCTGTTTTTT. This encodes CASSLEFGTGELFF.

The V gene is TRBV20-1, the J gene TRBJ2-1, with 14 positions matching TRBD2. The DNA end favors TRBJ2-7, so the J call may be wrong. The CDR3 totals 15 residues. Per germline, CDR1 DFQATT and CDR2 SNEGSKA (reference sequence). CDR3 amino acids: CSARVGTSGSYEQYF. CDR3 in DNA: TGCAGTGCTAGGGTGGGGACTAGCGGGAGCTACGAGCAGTACTTC.

This CDR3 reads CASSPGGGRQPQHF. Written as DNA, the CDR3 is TGCGCCAGCAGCCCGGGTGGGGGGCGACAGCCCCAGCATTTT. The chain couples TRBV5-1 to TRBJ1-5; a possible D gene is TRBD1 (6 bases). Germline V lookup: CDR1 SGHRS, CDR2 YFSETQ. Between the trimmed V and J ends, which lost 4 bases and 7 bases, there was a span of 15 bases. The CDR3 totals 14 residues.

There are a few counts of this clonotype. The chain recombines TRBV12-3 or TRBV12-4 with TRBJ1-1; D is unclear. Trimming took 6 bases from V and 1 from J, leaving 18 bases between them. The CDR3 consists of 16 residues. This chain's CDR3 is CASSPTAVPTNTEAFF. In DNA, the CDR3 is TGTGCCAGCAGCCCGACCGCAGTCCCGACGAACACTGAAGCTTTCTTT.

The chain is built from TRBV20-1 and TRBJ2-7; 8 bases are shared with TRBD1. The CDR3 has 13 residues. Looked up from germline, CDR1 is DFQATT and CDR2 is SNEGSKA (reference sequence). V dropped 6 bases and J dropped 5; count of bases not matched to a gene: 9. The DNA for the CDR3 is TGCAGTGCCCAGAGGACAGGGACGAACGAGCAGTACTTC. Protein sequence: CSAQRTGTNEQYF.